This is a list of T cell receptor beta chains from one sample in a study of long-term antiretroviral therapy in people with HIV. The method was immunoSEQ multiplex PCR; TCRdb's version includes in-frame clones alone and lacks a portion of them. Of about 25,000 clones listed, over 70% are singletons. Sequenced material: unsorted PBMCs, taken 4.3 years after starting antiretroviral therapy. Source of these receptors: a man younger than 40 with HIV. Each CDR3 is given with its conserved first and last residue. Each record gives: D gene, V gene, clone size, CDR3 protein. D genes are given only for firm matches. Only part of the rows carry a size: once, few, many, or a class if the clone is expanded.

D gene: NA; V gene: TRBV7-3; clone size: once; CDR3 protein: CASSSSLGHEQYF
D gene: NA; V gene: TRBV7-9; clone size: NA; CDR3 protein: CASSLAPPNEQYF
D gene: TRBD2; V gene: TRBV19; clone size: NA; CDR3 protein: CASSIEPPLAGGYNEQFF
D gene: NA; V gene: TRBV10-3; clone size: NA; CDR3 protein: CAISERPQETQYF
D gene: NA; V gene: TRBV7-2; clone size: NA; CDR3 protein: CASSLDNGASPQHF
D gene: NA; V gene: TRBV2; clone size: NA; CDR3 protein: CASGRDYYGYTF
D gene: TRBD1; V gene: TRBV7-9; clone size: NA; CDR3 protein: CASSLGGLETQYF
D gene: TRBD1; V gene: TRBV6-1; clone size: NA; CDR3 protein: CASKIDRGYEQYF
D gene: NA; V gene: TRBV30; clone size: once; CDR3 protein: CAWRAGLSGNTIYF
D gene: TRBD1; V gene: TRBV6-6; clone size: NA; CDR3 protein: CASSRDSVGNEQFF
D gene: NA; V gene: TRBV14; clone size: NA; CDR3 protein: CASRRFSNEQFF
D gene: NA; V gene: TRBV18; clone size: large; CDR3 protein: CASSLDSSEAFF
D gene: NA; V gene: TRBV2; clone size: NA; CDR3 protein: CASTNGLRIEQYF
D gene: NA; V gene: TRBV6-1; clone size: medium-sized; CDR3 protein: CASSNPGGERDTQYF
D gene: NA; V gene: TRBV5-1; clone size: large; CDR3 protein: CASSRDGPYEQYF
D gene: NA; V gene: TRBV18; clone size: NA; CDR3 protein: CASSPTRGTDTQYF
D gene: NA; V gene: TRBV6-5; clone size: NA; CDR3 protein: CASSRRDRAPEQYF
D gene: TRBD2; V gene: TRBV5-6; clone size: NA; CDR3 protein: CASSPTSGSLIAPWDTQYF
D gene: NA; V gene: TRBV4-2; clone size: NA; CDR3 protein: CASSQAGKTGYTDTQYF
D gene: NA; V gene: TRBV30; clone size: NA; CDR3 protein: CAWSVGHEQYF
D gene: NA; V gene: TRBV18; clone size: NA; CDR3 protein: CASSTGPTGNTIYF
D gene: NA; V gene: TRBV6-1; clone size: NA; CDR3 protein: CASVTSYEQYF
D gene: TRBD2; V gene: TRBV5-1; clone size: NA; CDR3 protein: CASSFFSSGGYEQYF